This TCR beta chain was identified in a study of blood T cell repertoires in COVID-19. The wider study: The United States, Italy and Spain were the sources of the acute and convalescent COVID-19 samples. Sample material is recorded as cDNA or gDNA derived from T cells, B-cell-depleted T cells, or PBMCs.

As processed by the authors: Amplification with reference gene primers provided the estimates of nucleated cell counts. The assay was immunoSEQ multiplex PCR, and TCRdb's table has in-frame clones only and misses some. For V, J and clone size, that table is used; D and trimming come from the DNA. The sample holds 95,000 to 150,000 clones; around 87% are singletons and the top ten take more than 2%. The J segment lost 1 base and the V segment lost 2 bases, leaving 5 bases of the junction unmatched. This CDR3 has 15 residues. The germline V gene encodes CDR1 MNHEY and CDR2 SVGEGT. The clonotype comes from a woman aged 45-59 years with acute or convalescent COVID-19. The J gene is TRBJ2-7, the V gene TRBV6-2 or TRBV6-3; 7 nucleotides match TRBD1. The source material was peripheral blood. The CDR3 protein is CASSYNRGPSYEQYF. DNA of the CDR3: TGTGCCAGCAGTTACAACAGGGGCCCTTCCTACGAGCAGTACTTC.